One and the same sample provided the 19 T cell receptor beta chains below, sequenced in a study of blood T cells in healthy people across ages. Primers used in a second PCR of roughly 7 to 11 cycles were a sample-barcoded 5' primer and a J-beta primer mix. TCRdb re-analysed the 5' RACE reads in MiXCR, keeping a single row per CDR3 protein. The table shows nearly 800,000 distinct CDR3 sequences, with around a quarter occurring only once. The same data also went into a second study, on T cells of mothers and their children.

The source material was blood. The source of these receptors is a boy between 10 and 17 years old in good health.

The sample holds many counts of this clonotype. The rearrangement links TRBV9 to TRBJ2-5; unclear D gene. Trimming pared 3 bases from V and 3 bases from J, leaving 12 bases between. Germline V gene sequence: CDR1 SGDLS, CDR2 YYNGEE. The CDR3 covers 14 residues. CDR3 bases: TGTGCCAGCAGCGCTACCGACGGAGAAGAGACCCAGTACTTC. The encoded protein is CASSATDGEETQYF.

This clonotype was detected a few times. The rearrangement links TRBV6-2 or TRBV6-3 to TRBJ1-2; possible D gene TRBD1, 6 bases. Trimming left V 5 bases short and J 3 bases short, with 16 bases between. Germline CDR1 reads MNHEY; CDR2 reads SVGEGT. CDR3 length equals 15 residues. DNA for the CDR3: TGTGCCAGCAGTCCCGGGACAACCCACCACTATGGCTACACCTTC. It yields the protein CASSPGTTHHYGYTF.

The chain employs TRBV5-5 and TRBJ2-5, with 7 bases lining up with TRBD1. CDR3 length: 13 residues. Germline V gives CDR1 SGHKS, CDR2 YYEKEE (reference sequence). The ends lost 6 bases at V and 5 bases at J; junction bases unmatched: 7. The CDR3 coding sequence is TGTGCCAGCAAAACAGGGGAGCAGGAGACCCAGTACTTC. Its translation: CASKTGEQETQYF. Using reference TRBV5-5 and TRBJ2-5 for the parts outside the CDR3, the full variable domain is DAGVTQSPTHLIKTRGQQVTLRCSPISGHKSVSWYQQVLGQGPQFIFQYYEKEERGRGNFPDRFSARQFPNYSSELNVNALLLGDSALYLCASKTGEQETQYFGPGTRLLVL.

This clonotype occurred a few times. The genes are TRBV7-6 and TRBJ2-3; TRBD2 agrees at 9 bases. Germline CDR1 and CDR2: SGHVS and FNYEAQ. This CDR3 is built from 13 residues. Trimming at V came to 6 bases and at J to 6 bases, leaving 4 bases not matched to a gene. CDR3 region: CASRASGDDTQYF. The CDR3 nucleotides read TGTGCCAGCAGAGCTAGCGGGGATGATACGCAGTATTTT.

This clonotype turned up a few times. V and J are TRBV6-2 or TRBV6-3 and TRBJ2-3; D not certain. The CDR3 runs to 12 residues. V gave up 6 bases and J gave up 5 bases, with 9 bases separating them. In germline, CDR1 is MNHEY, CDR2 SVGEGT. CDR3 protein: CASRIQGDTQYF. CDR3 DNA: TGTGCCAGCAGGATACAAGGAGATACGCAGTATTTT.

This rearrangement joins TRBV27 to TRBJ1-2; D gene unclear. Trimming cost V 5 bases and J 3 bases, with 16 bases left between them. Germline assignment: CDR1 MNHEY and CDR2 SMNVEV (reference sequence). The CDR3 totals 15 residues. The CDR3 spells CASSPAAAQHYGYTF. Here the CDR3 DNA reads TGTGCCAGCAGTCCCGCGGCGGCCCAGCACTATGGCTACACCTTC.

V usage is TRBV15 and J usage is TRBJ1-1; D is unresolved. Per the germline V gene, CDR1 is LNHNV and CDR2 is YYDKDF (reference sequence). Between the trimmed V and J ends, which lost 0 bases and 1 base, there was a span of 6 bases. The CDR3 has 14 amino acids. The CDR3 DNA is TGTGCCACCAGCAGAGATGGATCGAACACTGAAGCTTTCTTT. This encodes CATSRDGSNTEAFF.

The rearrangement joins TRBV3-1 to TRBJ2-7; 10 nucleotides line up with TRBD1. The CDR3 has 14 amino acids. Germline V gene sequence: CDR1 LGHDT, CDR2 YNNKEL (reference sequence). Trimming cost V 3 bases and J 5 bases; bases outside gene matches: 4. The CDR3 reads CASSHGTGDHEQYF. The CDR3 coding sequence is TGTGCCAGCAGCCACGGGACAGGGGACCACGAGCAGTACTTC.

This CDR3 reads CASSSGVEGFPGETQYF. CDR3 sequence (DNA): TGTGCCAGCAGTTCAGGAGTCGAGGGGTTCCCCGGGGAGACCCAGTACTTC. The chain is built from TRBV12-3 or TRBV12-4 and TRBJ2-5; D possibly matches TRBD1 or TRBD2 (5 bases each). The CDR3 spans 17 residues. With 4 bases removed from V and 5 bases from J, the gap between germline ends came to 23 bases.

The rearrangement links TRBV11-1 to TRBJ2-5; 8 positions match TRBD1. The last part of the DNA fits TRBJ2-1 better; the J call may be wrong. The CDR3 length is 15 residues. The germline CDR1 and CDR2 sequences are SGHAT and FQDESV (reference sequence). In DNA form, the CDR3 reads TGTGCCAGCAGCTCAACGACAGGGGCCTACAATGAGCAGTTCTTC. It encodes CASSSTTGAYNEQFF.

This chain connects TRBV7-3 to TRBJ2-3; D is undetermined. The tail of the sequence fits TRBJ1-5 better, so the J call may be wrong. The CDR3 has 13 amino acids. Germline V gene lookup returns CDR1 SGHTA and CDR2 FQGTGA. The CDR3 loop is CASSFHSTDTQHF. CDR3 sequence (DNA): TGTGCCAGCAGCTTCCATAGCACAGATACGCAGCATTTT.

This chain connects TRBV4-3 to TRBJ1-1; D remains ambiguous. This CDR3 is built from 16 residues. Germline CDR1 and CDR2: LGHNA and YSLEER. V was clipped by 0 bases and J by 2 bases, with 13 bases between them. CDR3 DNA: TGCGCCAGCAGCCAAGACGGGAGGGCAGGTAACACTGAAGCTTTCTTT. Translating gives CASSQDGRAGNTEAFF.

The chain is built from TRBV15 and TRBJ2-6, with D possibly TRBD1 on 6 matching bases. Germline values: CDR1 LNHNV, CDR2 YYDKDF (reference sequence). V was trimmed by 8 bases and J by 0 bases, leaving 20 bases between them. This CDR3 is 18 amino acids long. In nucleotides, the CDR3 is TGTGCCACCTCAAGGTACCGGACAGCCTTCTCTGGGGCCAACGTCCTGACTTTC. This codes for CATSRYRTAFSGANVLTF.

This clonotype was detected ten times or more. The V gene is TRBV20-1, the J gene TRBJ2-7; D may be TRBD1 or TRBD2 (5 bases each). The length of the CDR3 is 11 residues. V was pared by 3 bases and J by 4 bases, with 7 bases between. From germline, CDR1 is DFQATT and CDR2 SNEGSKA (reference sequence). CDR3 DNA: TGCAGTGCTAGTTGGGGGTACGAGCAGTACTTC. Its translation is CSASWGYEQYF.

This clonotype was seen a handful of times. J is TRBJ2-5 and V is TRBV7-8; 13 bases align to TRBD2. The CDR3 is 17 residues long. The V and J ends lost 5 bases and 1 base, in that order; junction bases with no gene match: 7. The germline CDR1 and CDR2 sequences are SGHVS and FQNEAQ. The CDR3 nucleotides read TGTGCCAGCAGCACGAGGGGACTAGCGGGATTCCAAGAGACCCAGTACTTC. Amino acids: CASSTRGLAGFQETQYF.

V gene TRBV6-1 combines with J gene TRBJ1-5; the D is unclear. CDR3 length: 14 amino acids. Germline V CDR1 and CDR2: MNHNS, SASEGT. Trimming removed 6 bases from V and 0 bases from J, with 9 bases in between. The CDR3, as DNA: TGTGCCAGCAGCCAACCGGGTAGCAATCAGCCCCAGCATTTT. Translation gives CASSQPGSNQPQHF.

This chain uses TRBV20-1 with TRBJ2-5, with a possible D match to TRBD2 (5 bases). Germline V gives CDR1 DFQATT, CDR2 SNEGSKA (reference sequence). Trimming shortened V by 7 bases and J by 10 bases, and 13 bases separated the two germline ends. CDR3 length: 10 residues. The DNA of the CDR3 is TGCAGTGGGAGAGGGCCAGACCAGTACTTC. This sequence encodes CSGRGPDQYF.

The gene calls are TRBV7-2 and TRBJ2-7; D remains unclear. From germline, CDR1 is SGHTA and CDR2 FQGNSA. Trimming cost V 2 bases and J 4 bases, with 12 bases left between them. The CDR3 loop spans 14 amino acids. CDR3 sequence: CASSLTLTGYEQYF. The DNA for the CDR3 is TGTGCCAGCAGCTTAACCCTGACGGGTTACGAGCAGTACTTC.

CDR3 loop: CSVEGPSYNEQFF. CDR3 nucleotides: TGCAGCGTTGAGGGACCCTCGTACAATGAGCAGTTCTTC. The V gene is TRBV29-1, the J gene TRBJ2-1, with D possibly called TRBD1 or TRBD2 (5 bases each). The V end was cut by 3 bases, the J end by 4 bases, with 10 bases between. Germline V CDR1 and CDR2: SQVTM, ANQGSEA. CDR3 length equals 13 residues.